This record concerns one T cell receptor (beta chain) sequence. This record belongs to a study of blood T cell repertoires in COVID-19. The repertoire was sequenced with immunoSEQ multiplex PCR; TCRdb's copy has only in-frame clones and lacks some. The table records hundreds of thousands of clones, about nine tenths of them present only once. V was clipped by 6 bases and J by 4 bases; unmatched bases: 9. CDR3 length: 16 amino acids. Germline V lookup: CDR1 SGHTA, CDR2 FQGNSA. Participants, about 18 to 90 years old, spanned more than 20 US areas. Recovered Cohort 3 donors showed two negative PCRs, clearance, or symptom resolution.

The rearrangement links TRBV7-2 to TRBJ1-2; TRBD1 matches at 12 bases. The specimen was PBMCs or T cells enriched from blood (not recorded which). The TCR comes from a man between 35 and 55 years old who had recovered from COVID-19. CDR3 residues: CASRGTGGGYAYGYTF. The DNA for the CDR3 is TGTGCCAGCAGGGGGACAGGGGGCGGGTATGCCTATGGCTACACCTTC.